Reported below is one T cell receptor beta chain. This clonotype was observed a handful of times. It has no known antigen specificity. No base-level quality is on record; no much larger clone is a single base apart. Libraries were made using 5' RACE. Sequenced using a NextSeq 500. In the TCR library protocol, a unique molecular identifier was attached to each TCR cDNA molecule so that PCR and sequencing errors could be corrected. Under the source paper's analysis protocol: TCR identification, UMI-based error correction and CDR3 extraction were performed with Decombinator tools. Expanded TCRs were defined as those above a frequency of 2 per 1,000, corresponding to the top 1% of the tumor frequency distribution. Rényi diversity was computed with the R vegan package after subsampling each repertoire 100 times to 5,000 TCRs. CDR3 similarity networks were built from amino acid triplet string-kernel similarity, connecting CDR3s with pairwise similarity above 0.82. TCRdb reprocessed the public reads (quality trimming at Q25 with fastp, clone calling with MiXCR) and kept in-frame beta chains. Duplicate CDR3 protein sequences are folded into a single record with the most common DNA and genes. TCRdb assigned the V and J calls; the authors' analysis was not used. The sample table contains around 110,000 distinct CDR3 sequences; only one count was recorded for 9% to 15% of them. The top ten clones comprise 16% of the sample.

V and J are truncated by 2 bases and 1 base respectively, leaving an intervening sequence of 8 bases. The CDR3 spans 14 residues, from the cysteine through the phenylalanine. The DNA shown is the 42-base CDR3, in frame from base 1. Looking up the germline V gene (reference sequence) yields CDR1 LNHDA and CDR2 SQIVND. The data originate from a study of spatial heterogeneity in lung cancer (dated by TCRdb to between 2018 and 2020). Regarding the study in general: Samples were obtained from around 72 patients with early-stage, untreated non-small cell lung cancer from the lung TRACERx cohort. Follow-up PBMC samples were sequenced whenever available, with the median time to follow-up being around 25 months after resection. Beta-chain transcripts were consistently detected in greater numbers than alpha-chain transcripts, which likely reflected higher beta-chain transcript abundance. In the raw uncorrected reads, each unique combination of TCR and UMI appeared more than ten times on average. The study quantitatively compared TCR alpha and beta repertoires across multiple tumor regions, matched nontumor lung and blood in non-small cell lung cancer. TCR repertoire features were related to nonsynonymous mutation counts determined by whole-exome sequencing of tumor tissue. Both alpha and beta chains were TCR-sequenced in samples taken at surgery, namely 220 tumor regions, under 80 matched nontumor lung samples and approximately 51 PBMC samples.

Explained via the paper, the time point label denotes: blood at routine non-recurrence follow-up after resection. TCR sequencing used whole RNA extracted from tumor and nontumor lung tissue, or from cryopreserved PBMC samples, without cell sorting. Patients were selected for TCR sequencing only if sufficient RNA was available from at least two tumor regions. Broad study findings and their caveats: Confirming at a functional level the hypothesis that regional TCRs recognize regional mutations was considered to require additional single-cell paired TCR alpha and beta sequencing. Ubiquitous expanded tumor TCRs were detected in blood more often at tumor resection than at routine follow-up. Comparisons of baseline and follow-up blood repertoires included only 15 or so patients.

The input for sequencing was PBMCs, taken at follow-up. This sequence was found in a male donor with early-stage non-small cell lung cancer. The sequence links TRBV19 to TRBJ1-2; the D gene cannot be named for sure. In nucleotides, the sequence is TGTGCCAGTAGTATACTTCCCGTTAACTATGGCTACACCTTC. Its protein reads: CASSILPVNYGYTF.